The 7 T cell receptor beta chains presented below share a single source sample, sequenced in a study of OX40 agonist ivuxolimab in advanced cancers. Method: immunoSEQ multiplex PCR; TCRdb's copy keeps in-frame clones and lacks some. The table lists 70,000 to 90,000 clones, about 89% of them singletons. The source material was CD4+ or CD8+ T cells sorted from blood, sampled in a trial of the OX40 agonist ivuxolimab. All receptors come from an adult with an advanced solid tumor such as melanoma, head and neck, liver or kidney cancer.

Here the CDR3 DNA reads TGTGCCAGCCGGGGGGGGCAGTCCTATATCATCCGGGAGCTGTTTTTT. Its protein product is CASRGGQSYIIRELFF. V and J are TRBV5-8 and TRBJ2-2; TRBD2 matches 8 bases. Germline V gene data show CDR1 as SGHTS and CDR2 as YDEGEE. Trimming at V came to 7 bases and at J to 9 bases, leaving 17 bases not matched to a gene. The CDR3 consists of 16 residues.

CDR3 in DNA: TGTGCCAGCAGTTTCAGGCGGGGGACCACCGGGGAGCTGTTTTTT. As protein: CASSFRRGTTGELFF. The chain uses TRBV28 and TRBJ2-2; 7 positions match TRBD2. The CDR3 runs to 15 residues. With V trimmed by 3 bases and J by 4 bases, 5 bases remained unmatched. Germline V gives CDR1 MDHEN, CDR2 SYDVKM.

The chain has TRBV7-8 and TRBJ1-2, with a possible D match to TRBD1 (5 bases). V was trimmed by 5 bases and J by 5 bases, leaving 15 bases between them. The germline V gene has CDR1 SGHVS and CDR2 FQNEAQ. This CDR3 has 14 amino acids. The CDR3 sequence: CASSPSQGGYGYTF. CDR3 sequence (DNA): TGTGCCAGCAGCCCAAGTCAGGGTGGGTATGGCTACACCTTC.

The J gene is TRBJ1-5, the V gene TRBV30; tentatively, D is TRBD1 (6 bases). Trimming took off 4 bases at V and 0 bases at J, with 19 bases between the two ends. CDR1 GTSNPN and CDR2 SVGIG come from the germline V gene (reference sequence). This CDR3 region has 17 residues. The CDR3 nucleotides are TGTGCCTGGAAAAAAAGGACAGACCGATATAGCAATCAGCCCCAGCATTTT. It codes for CAWKKRTDRYSNQPQHF.

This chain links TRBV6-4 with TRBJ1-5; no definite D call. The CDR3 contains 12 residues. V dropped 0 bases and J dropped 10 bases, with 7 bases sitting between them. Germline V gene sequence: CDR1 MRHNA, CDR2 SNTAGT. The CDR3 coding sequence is TGTGCCAGCAGTGACTCGAGTCCTCCCCAGCATTTT. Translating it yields CASSDSSPPQHF.

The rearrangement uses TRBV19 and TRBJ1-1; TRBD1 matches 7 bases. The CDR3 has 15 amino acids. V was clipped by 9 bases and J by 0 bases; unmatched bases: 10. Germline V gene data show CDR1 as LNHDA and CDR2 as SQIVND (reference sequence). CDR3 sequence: CASLSTGFMNTEAFF. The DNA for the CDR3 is TGTGCCAGCCTCTCGACAGGGTTCATGAACACTGAAGCTTTCTTT.

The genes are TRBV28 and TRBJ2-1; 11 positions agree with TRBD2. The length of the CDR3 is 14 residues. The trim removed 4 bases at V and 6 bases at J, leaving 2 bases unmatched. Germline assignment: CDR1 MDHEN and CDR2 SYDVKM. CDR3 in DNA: TGTGCCAGCAGTTCCACTAGCGGGGGCAATGAGCAGTTCTTC. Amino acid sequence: CASSSTSGGNEQFF.